The TCR beta chain described here comes from a study of glioma-infiltrating T cells after dendritic cell vaccination. With regard to this clone: Its specificity is unknown. The same CDR3 can be traced to other DNA sequences in this sample.

This sample's time point: after dendritic cell vaccination, including at tumor progression/relapse. Selection required adequate fresh-frozen tumor tissue plus more than two years' survival data. Study-wide points: Higher TCR clonality did not directly relate to longer survival.

Trimming took 0 bases from V and 0 from J, leaving 13 bases between them. The CDR3 spans 16 residues. Germline V gene lookup returns CDR1 SGDLS and CDR2 YYNGEE. TCRB CDR3 was amplified from 2 ug genomic DNA or less. The PCR used 60 V beta and 13 J beta primers. The table came from immunoSEQ multiplex PCR; TCRdb's copy has only in-frame clones and leaves some out. The sample contains 80,000 to 95,000 clones, 75% to 90% of which appear only once. The source was blood, collected after dendritic cell vaccination. This chain connects TRBV9 to TRBJ2-7; TRBD2 is a possible D gene (6 bases). The TCR originated in a human donor with glioblastoma. CDR3 bases: TGTGCCAGCAGCGTAGAGGGGACTGGTAGCTCCTACGAGCAGTACTTC. It translates to CASSVEGTGSSYEQYF.